A selection of T cell receptor beta chains follows, all from one sample in a study of shared clonotypes between healthy human individuals. Assay: immunoSEQ multiplex PCR; the TCRdb copy retains only in-frame clones and omits some. The sample contains 950,000 to 1,300,000 clones, approximately 68% of which appear only once. The source material was memory CD4+ T cells sorted from blood. The receptors come from a young man in good health. CDR3s include the opening cysteine and the closing phenylalanine or tryptophan. A D gene is named only where the DNA matches it firmly. The size entry is marked missing in some rows and otherwise reads once, few, many or a size class.

D gene: NA
J gene: TRBJ2-1
clone size: NA
V gene: TRBV2
CDR3 DNA: TGTGCCAGCAGAGTCTCCTACAATGAGCAGTTCTTC
CDR3 protein: CASRVSYNEQFF

D gene: TRBD2
J gene: TRBJ2-7
clone size: NA
V gene: TRBV6-6
CDR3 DNA: TGTGCCAGCAGGGAGCGACTAGCCGGCGAGCAGTACTTC
CDR3 protein: CASRERLAGEQYF

D gene: TRBD1
J gene: TRBJ1-6
clone size: few
V gene: TRBV6-5
CDR3 DNA: TGTGCCAGCAGTTCAATCCCGGGACAGGGAAATTCACCCCTCCACTTT
CDR3 protein: CASSSIPGQGNSPLHF

D gene: TRBD1
J gene: TRBJ1-5
clone size: few
V gene: TRBV6-6
CDR3 DNA: TGTGCCAGCAGTTCGACAGGGGGCCTAAATCAGCCCCAGCATTTT
CDR3 protein: CASSSTGGLNQPQHF

D gene: NA
J gene: TRBJ2-7
clone size: NA
V gene: TRBV5-4
CDR3 DNA: TGTGCCAGCAGCTCGGGGACCTCCCCCTACGAGCAGTACTTC
CDR3 protein: CASSSGTSPYEQYF

D gene: NA
J gene: TRBJ2-1
clone size: NA
V gene: TRBV7-2
CDR3 DNA: TGTGCCAGCAGCTTAGCCTATGGACAGACCTACAATGAGCAGTTCTTC
CDR3 protein: CASSLAYGQTYNEQFF

D gene: TRBD2
J gene: TRBJ2-3
clone size: NA
V gene: TRBV11-2
CDR3 DNA: TGTGCCAGCAGCTTACGGTCTAGCGGGATCTGGGATACGCAGTATTTT
CDR3 protein: CASSLRSSGIWDTQYF

D gene: NA
J gene: TRBJ2-7
clone size: NA
V gene: TRBV12-5
CDR3 DNA: TGTGCTAGTGCTGGCGGGTTCTCCTACGAGCAGTACTTC
CDR3 protein: CASAGGFSYEQYF

D gene: NA
J gene: TRBJ2-5
clone size: NA
V gene: TRBV10-3
CDR3 DNA: TGTGCCATCAGTGAATCCTTCACCGGGGAGACCCAGTACTTC
CDR3 protein: CAISESFTGETQYF

D gene: TRBD2
J gene: TRBJ2-1
clone size: many
V gene: TRBV6-5
CDR3 DNA: TGTGCCAGCAGTTACGAGCGGGGGGGCTATCGGGAGCAGTTCTTC
CDR3 protein: CASSYERGGYREQFF

D gene: NA
J gene: TRBJ1-5
clone size: NA
V gene: TRBV19
CDR3 DNA: TGTGCCAGTGCAACCGCGGACAGAAGAAATCAGCCCCAGCATTTT
CDR3 protein: CASATADRRNQPQHF

D gene: TRBD1
J gene: TRBJ1-2
clone size: NA
V gene: TRBV4-1
CDR3 DNA: TGCGCCAGCAGCCCCGCCAACAGGGGGTGGGATTTTGGCTACACCTTC
CDR3 protein: CASSPANRGWDFGYTF

D gene: NA
J gene: TRBJ2-7
clone size: NA
V gene: TRBV7-2
CDR3 DNA: TGTGCCAGCAGCTTAGGGACACACAACTACGAGCAGTACTTC
CDR3 protein: CASSLGTHNYEQYF

D gene: NA
J gene: TRBJ1-5
clone size: NA
V gene: TRBV27
CDR3 DNA: TGTGCCAGCAGTTTATCATATAGCAATCAGCCCCAGCATTTT
CDR3 protein: CASSLSYSNQPQHF

D gene: NA
J gene: TRBJ2-3
clone size: NA
V gene: TRBV6-1
CDR3 DNA: TGTGCCAGCATGGGATCCTCGGATACGCAGTATTTT
CDR3 protein: CASMGSSDTQYF

D gene: NA
J gene: TRBJ1-6
clone size: NA
V gene: TRBV6-1
CDR3 DNA: TGTGCCAGCAGCCTAGTGAATTCACCCCTCCACTTT
CDR3 protein: CASSLVNSPLHF

D gene: TRBD1
J gene: TRBJ1-2
clone size: once
V gene: TRBV5-6
CDR3 DNA: TGTGCCAGCAGCTTGGTGGGGACAGGGGGCGCAGACTATGGCTACACCTTC
CDR3 protein: CASSLVGTGGADYGYTF

D gene: NA
J gene: TRBJ1-2
clone size: NA
V gene: TRBV5-5
CDR3 DNA: TGTGCCAGCAGCTTGGTAGGGGGCTACACCTTC
CDR3 protein: CASSLVGGYTF

D gene: NA
J gene: TRBJ2-2
clone size: NA
V gene: TRBV11-2
CDR3 DNA: TGTGCCAGCAGCTTAGAGCCCGCGTCCGGGGAGCTGTTTTTT
CDR3 protein: CASSLEPASGELFF

D gene: NA
J gene: TRBJ2-7
clone size: NA
V gene: TRBV29-1
CDR3 DNA: TGCAGCGTAAACAGGGGGGGCGAGCAGTACTTC
CDR3 protein: CSVNRGGEQYF

D gene: NA
J gene: TRBJ2-5
clone size: NA
V gene: TRBV7-7
CDR3 DNA: TGTGCTAGCAGCGAAAGCGGGCAGGGGCTAGGGGAGACCCAGTACTTC
CDR3 protein: CASSESGQGLGETQYF

D gene: TRBD1
J gene: TRBJ1-5
clone size: once
V gene: TRBV19
CDR3 DNA: TGTGCCAGTAGTGGGGGACTCTCTAAACCGGGACAGGGGATTTTTCGGCAGCCCCAGCATTTT
CDR3 protein: CASSGGLSKPGQGIFRQPQHF

D gene: NA
J gene: TRBJ1-2
clone size: NA
V gene: TRBV10-3
CDR3 DNA: TGTGCCATCAGTGAGTCCGTCACCGGGGGGGGCTACACCTTC
CDR3 protein: CAISESVTGGGYTF

D gene: TRBD2
J gene: TRBJ2-7
clone size: NA
V gene: TRBV7-2
CDR3 DNA: TGTGCCAGCAGCGATCTAGCGGGGGGGCCCGACGAGCAGTACTTC
CDR3 protein: CASSDLAGGPDEQYF

D gene: TRBD1
J gene: TRBJ1-3
clone size: NA
V gene: TRBV10-3
CDR3 DNA: TGTGCCACCAAAACAGACAGGGACGCTGGAAACACCATATATTTT
CDR3 protein: CATKTDRDAGNTIYF

D gene: NA
J gene: TRBJ2-5
clone size: NA
V gene: TRBV2
CDR3 DNA: TGTGCCAGCAGCGAAGCGGGTCAGACCCAGTACTTC
CDR3 protein: CASSEAGQTQYF

D gene: NA
J gene: TRBJ1-2
clone size: NA
V gene: TRBV18
CDR3 DNA: TGTGCCAGCTCACCAGCACAGGAAACCTATGGCTACACCTTC
CDR3 protein: CASSPAQETYGYTF

D gene: NA
J gene: TRBJ1-2
clone size: few
V gene: TRBV9
CDR3 DNA: TGTGCCAGCAGCGCGACAGCTGGCTACACCTTC
CDR3 protein: CASSATAGYTF

D gene: NA
J gene: TRBJ1-3
clone size: NA
V gene: TRBV30
CDR3 DNA: TGTGCCTGGAGTGTGGGGTACGGAAACACCATATATTTT
CDR3 protein: CAWSVGYGNTIYF